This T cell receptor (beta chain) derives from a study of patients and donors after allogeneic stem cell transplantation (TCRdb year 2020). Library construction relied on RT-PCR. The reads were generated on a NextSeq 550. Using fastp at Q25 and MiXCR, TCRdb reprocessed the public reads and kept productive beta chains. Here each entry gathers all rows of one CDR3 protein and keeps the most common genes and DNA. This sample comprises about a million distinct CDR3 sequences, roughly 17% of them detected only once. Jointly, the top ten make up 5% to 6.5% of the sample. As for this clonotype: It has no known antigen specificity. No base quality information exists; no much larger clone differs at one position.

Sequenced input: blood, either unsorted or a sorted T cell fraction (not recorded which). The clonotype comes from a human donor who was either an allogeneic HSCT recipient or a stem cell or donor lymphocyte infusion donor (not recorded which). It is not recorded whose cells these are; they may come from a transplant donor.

For the CDR3, the sequence is CSARDGRTNTEAFF. The sequence in DNA is TGCAGTGCTAGAGATGGACGGACGAACACTGAAGCTTTCTTT. The receptor chain draws on TRBV20-1 and TRBJ1-1, with the D gene call left open. There are 14 amino acids in the CDR3, from cysteine to phenylalanine inclusive. The CDR3 DNA has 42 bases and is translated from base 1. As encoded in the germline V gene (reference sequence), CDR1 is DFQATT while CDR2 is SNEGSKA. Relative to germline, V is 0 bases shorter and J is 1 base shorter, with 9 bases between their ends.